This TCR beta chain is from a study of cytomegalovirus exposure and HLA in healthy donors. The CDR3 contains 15 residues. Germline V gene data show CDR1 as MNHEY and CDR2 as SVGAGI. V lost 6 bases and J lost 5, with 17 bases in between. Both 60 Vbeta primers and 13 Jbeta primers went into the PCR. Generated by immunoSEQ multiplex PCR, the TCRdb table keeps only in-frame clones and is missing some. The repertoire holds 65,000 to 80,000 clones, with approximately 69% as singletons. This TCR was sampled from a man aged 35 to 55 in good health and CMV-seropositive. V usage is TRBV6-5 and J usage is TRBJ2-1; a possible D gene is TRBD2 (6 bases). What was sequenced was PBMCs. The CDR3 DNA follows: TGTGCCAGCAGCCCGCGTCGGGAGCGAAACAATGAGCAGTTCTTC. Encoded protein: CASSPRRERNNEQFF.